Presented here are 20 T cell receptor beta chains from one specimen sequenced in a study of blood T cell repertoires in COVID-19. The repertoire was sequenced with immunoSEQ multiplex PCR; TCRdb's copy has only in-frame clones and lacks some. The sample consists of roughly 200,000 clones, under 80% of them appearing once. Sequencing was done on a sample of peripheral blood. These receptors all stem from a man aged 50 to 59 who had recovered from COVID-19.

J is TRBJ2-7 and V is TRBV19; D uncertain. V lost 5 bases and J 0 bases, leaving 8 bases between the germline ends. The germline V gene has CDR1 LNHDA and CDR2 SQIVND (reference sequence). This CDR3 is built from 13 residues. CDR3 nucleotides: TGTGCCAGTAGTGAATCTATCTCCTACGAGCAGTACTTC. It is translated as CASSESISYEQYF.

The chain is built from TRBV5-1 and TRBJ1-6; D is unresolved. V lost 0 bases and J 6 bases, leaving 7 bases between the germline ends. CDR3 length equals 14 residues. From germline, CDR1 is SGHRS and CDR2 YFSETQ. The CDR3 DNA is TGCGCCAGCAGCTTGGGGGCCATTAATTCACCCCTCCACTTT. This codes for CASSLGAINSPLHF.

This chain links TRBV30 with TRBJ1-2, with D perhaps TRBD1 (6 bases). The CDR3 is 12 residues long. CDR1 is GTSNPN, CDR2 SVGIG, per germline (reference sequence). The V end was cut by 0 bases, the J end by 7 bases, with 9 bases between. DNA of the CDR3: TGTGCCTGGAGTGTAGCGGGGGCTGGCTACACCTTC. This encodes CAWSVAGAGYTF.

The chain recombines TRBV19 with TRBJ1-5; D is uncertain. CDR1 and CDR2 (germline): LNHDA, SQIVND (reference sequence). V dropped 1 base and J dropped 9 bases, with 10 bases sitting between them. The length of the CDR3 is 13 residues. Here the CDR3 reads CASSIGLRGPQHF. CDR3 nucleotide sequence: TGTGCCAGTAGTATAGGTTTAAGAGGGCCCCAGCATTTT.

This chain links TRBV30 with TRBJ2-2, with D maybe TRBD2 (6 bases). V lost 4 bases to trimming and J lost 3 bases, with 12 bases between them. Germline-derived CDR1 and CDR2 are GTSNPN and SVGIG (reference sequence). There are 14 residues in the CDR3. DNA of the CDR3: TGTGCCTGGAAGGGGACTGTTGACACCGGGGAGCTGTTTTTT. The encoded protein is CAWKGTVDTGELFF.

The chain joins TRBV5-6 to TRBJ2-6; 10 nucleotides line up with TRBD1. Per the germline V gene, CDR1 is SGHDT and CDR2 is YYEEEE. This CDR3 spans 19 amino acids. With V trimmed by 4 bases and J by 0 bases, 10 bases remained unmatched. Here the CDR3 reads CASSGWLGQGSSGANVLTF. Here the CDR3 DNA reads TGTGCCAGCAGCGGGTGGCTGGGACAGGGGAGCTCTGGGGCCAACGTCCTGACTTTC.

V gene TRBV28 combines with J gene TRBJ2-3, with no clear D. CDR1 is MDHEN and CDR2 is SYDVKM in the germline V gene. The CDR3 is 12 residues long. The ends were cut back, 7 bases at V and 1 base at J, with 6 bases in the middle. CDR3: CASTSRTDTQYF. In nucleotides, the CDR3 is TGTGCCAGCACCTCCCGCACAGATACGCAGTATTTT.

This chain connects TRBV10-3 to TRBJ1-1, with D uncertain. CDR1 and CDR2 from the germline V gene are ENHRY and SYGVKD. V was clipped by 0 bases and J by 7 bases, with 12 bases between them. This CDR3 is 14 amino acids long. As DNA, the CDR3 is TGTGCCATCAGTGAGTCATCATTGGAGCTTGAAGCTTTCTTT. It yields the protein CAISESSLELEAFF.

The chain joins TRBV7-3 to TRBJ2-7; 10 nucleotides line up with TRBD1. Losses at the gene ends were 3 bases for V and 2 bases for J; bases not matched to a gene: 4. The germline V gene has CDR1 SGHTA and CDR2 FQGTGA. This CDR3 has 15 amino acids. CDR3 sequence reads: CASSFGTGDTYEQYF. Written as DNA, the CDR3 is TGTGCCAGCAGCTTCGGGACAGGGGATACCTACGAGCAGTACTTC.

The chain employs TRBV30 and TRBJ1-3; D is undetermined. Per the germline V gene, CDR1 is GTSNPN and CDR2 is SVGIG (reference sequence). This CDR3 is 12 amino acids long. V was trimmed by 6 bases and J by 2 bases, leaving 8 bases between them. The CDR3 is CACGVTGNTIYF. In DNA form, the CDR3 reads TGTGCCTGCGGGGTTACTGGAAACACCATATATTTT.

The V and J genes are TRBV15 and TRBJ2-7; TRBD2 might be the D (6 bases). V lost 3 bases to trimming and J lost 1 base, with 16 bases between them. This CDR3 is 16 amino acids long. CDR1 is LNHNV and CDR2 is YYDKDF in the germline V gene (reference sequence). CDR3 loop: CATSRSPQRASYEQYF. The CDR3 bases are TGTGCCACCAGCAGGTCCCCCCAGCGGGCTTCCTACGAGCAGTACTTC.

This clone was seen repeatedly, ten times or more. Other DNA variants within this sample encode the same CDR3. The chain carries TRBV27 and TRBJ1-1; possibly TRBD1 for D (6 bases). Trimming cost V 8 bases and J 5 bases, with 12 bases left between them. The germline V gene encodes CDR1 MNHEY and CDR2 SMNVEV (reference sequence). The CDR3 totals 12 residues. The CDR3: CASGGGWTEAFF. CDR3 DNA sequence: TGTGCCAGCGGGGGCGGGTGGACTGAAGCTTTCTTT.

The chain links TRBV7-9 to TRBJ2-5, with 9 bases lining up with TRBD2. The CDR3 has 18 residues. Per germline, CDR1 SEHNR and CDR2 FQNEAQ (reference sequence). V lost 3 bases and J lost 1; bases outside the gene matches: 12. Here the CDR3 DNA reads TGTGCCAGCAGCTTCGCGGGACTCCGAGCGGGGGGCCAAGAGACCCAGTACTTC. Its protein product is CASSFAGLRAGGQETQYF.

The V gene is TRBV18, the J gene TRBJ2-2; D is unresolved. V was cut by 0 bases and J by 8 bases, with 4 bases left in between. The CDR3 spans 12 residues. Looked up from germline, CDR1 is KGHSH and CDR2 is LQKENI. Written as DNA, the CDR3 is TGTGCCAGCTCACCACCGAGTGGGGAGCTGTTTTTT. Protein sequence: CASSPPSGELFF.

The chain couples TRBV7-2 to TRBJ1-1; D is unresolved. Trimming took 1 base from V and 0 from J, leaving 9 bases between them. Germline V lookup: CDR1 SGHTA, CDR2 FQGNSA. CDR3 size: 15 residues. CDR3 DNA sequence: TGTGCCAGCAGCTTAGTCGCGAGTATGAACACTGAAGCTTTCTTT. This encodes CASSLVASMNTEAFF. Full variable domain (missing parts from reference TRBV7-2 and TRBJ1-1): GAGVSQSPSNKVTEKGKDVELRCDPISGHTALYWYRQSLGQGLEFLIYFQGNSAPDKSGLPSDRFSAERTGGSVSTLTIQRTQQEDSAVYLCASSLVASMNTEAFFGQGTRLTVV.

This sequence joins TRBV9 and TRBJ2-7, with D uncertain. This CDR3 is 14 amino acids long. Between the trimmed V and J ends, which lost 1 base and 0 bases, there was a span of 8 bases. In germline, CDR1 is SGDLS, CDR2 YYNGEE. The CDR3 DNA reads as TGTGCCAGCAGCGTATCTCCGTTCTCCTACGAGCAGTACTTC. This codes for CASSVSPFSYEQYF.

The chain links TRBV27 to TRBJ1-2; no firm D call. V gave up 2 bases and J gave up 8 bases, with 12 bases separating them. The germline CDR1 and CDR2 sequences are MNHEY and SMNVEV (reference sequence). This CDR3 comprises 13 residues. This chain's CDR3 is CASSLTVGGGYTF. The DNA for the CDR3 is TGTGCCAGCAGTTTAACGGTCGGAGGGGGCTACACCTTC.

This clone has only a few counts. The rearrangement uses TRBV2 and TRBJ1-1, with 7 bases that match TRBD1. The germline V gene encodes CDR1 SNHLY and CDR2 FYNNEI. V dropped 10 bases and J dropped 0; count of bases not matched to a gene: 14. The CDR3 is 16 residues long. The CDR3 region has the DNA TGTGCCACTAAATTCGGGACAGCACCCTTGAACACTGAAGCTTTCTTT. Amino acids: CATKFGTAPLNTEAFF.

V is TRBV7-2 and J is TRBJ2-7, with 8 bases identical to TRBD2. The CDR3 contains 15 residues. Germline V gives CDR1 SGHTA, CDR2 FQGNSA. The ends lost 5 bases at V and 3 bases at J; junction bases unmatched: 9. CDR3 DNA: TGTGCCAGCAGCACCTTATCGGGAGGGTTCTACGAGCAGTACTTC. This sequence encodes CASSTLSGGFYEQYF.

CDR3 in DNA: TGTGCCAGCAGCTTGAGGGACAGCTCCTACGAGCAGTACTTC. Translating it yields CASSLRDSSYEQYF. This chain joins TRBV7-9 and TRBJ2-7; 7 bases line up with TRBD1. The CDR3 runs 14 residues. The germline V gene has CDR1 SEHNR and CDR2 FQNEAQ (reference sequence). V trimming: 3 bases; J trimming: 0 bases; junction bases outside the gene matches: 2. The full variable domain, rest sourced from reference TRBV7-9 and TRBJ2-7, is DTGVSQNPRHKITKRGQNVTFRCDPISEHNRLYWYRQTLGQGPEFLTYFQNEAQLEKSRLLSDRFSAERPKGSFSTLEIQRTEQGDSAMYLCASSLRDSSYEQYFGPGTRLTVT.